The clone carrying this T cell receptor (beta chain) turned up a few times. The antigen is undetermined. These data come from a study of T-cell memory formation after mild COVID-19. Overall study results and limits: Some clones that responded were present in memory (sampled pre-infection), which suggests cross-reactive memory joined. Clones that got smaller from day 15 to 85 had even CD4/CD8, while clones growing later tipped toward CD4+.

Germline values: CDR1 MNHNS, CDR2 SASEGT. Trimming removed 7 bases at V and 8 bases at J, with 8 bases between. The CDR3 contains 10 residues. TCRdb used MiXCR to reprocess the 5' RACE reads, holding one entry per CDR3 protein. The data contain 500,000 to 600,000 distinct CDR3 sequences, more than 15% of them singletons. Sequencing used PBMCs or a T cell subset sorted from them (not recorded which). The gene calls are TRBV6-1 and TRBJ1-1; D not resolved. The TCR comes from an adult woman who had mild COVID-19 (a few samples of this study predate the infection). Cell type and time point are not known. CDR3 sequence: CASNSYEAFF. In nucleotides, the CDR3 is TGTGCCAGCAATTCCTACGAAGCTTTCTTT.